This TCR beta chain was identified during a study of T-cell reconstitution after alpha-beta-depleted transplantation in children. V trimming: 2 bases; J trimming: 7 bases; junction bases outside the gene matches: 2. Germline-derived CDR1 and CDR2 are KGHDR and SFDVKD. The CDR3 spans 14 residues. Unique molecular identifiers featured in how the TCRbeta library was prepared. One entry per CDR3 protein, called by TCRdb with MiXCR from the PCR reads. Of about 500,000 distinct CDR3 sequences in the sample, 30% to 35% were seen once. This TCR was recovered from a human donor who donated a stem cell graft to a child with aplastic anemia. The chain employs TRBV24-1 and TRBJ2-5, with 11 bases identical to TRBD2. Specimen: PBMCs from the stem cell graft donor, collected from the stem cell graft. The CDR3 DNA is TGTGCCACCAGTGATTCCGGACTAGCGGGGACCCAGTACTTC. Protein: CATSDSGLAGTQYF.